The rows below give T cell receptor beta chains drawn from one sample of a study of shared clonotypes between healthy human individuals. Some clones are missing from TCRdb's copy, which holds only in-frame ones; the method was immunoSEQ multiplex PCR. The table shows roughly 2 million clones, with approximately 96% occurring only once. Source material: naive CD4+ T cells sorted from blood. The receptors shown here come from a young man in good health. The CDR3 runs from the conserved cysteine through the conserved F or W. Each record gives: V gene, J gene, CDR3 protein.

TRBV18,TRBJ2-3,CASSPVDRAGDTQYF
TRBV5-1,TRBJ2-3,CASSQTPAGGTDTQYF
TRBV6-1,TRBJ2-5,CASSGVAGGPMETQYF
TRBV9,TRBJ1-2,CASSVQPAGNYGYTF
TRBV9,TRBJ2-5,CASSLGWAQETQYF
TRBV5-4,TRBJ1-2,CASSPGGQGEDYGYTF
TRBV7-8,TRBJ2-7,CASSPRDRAYEQYF
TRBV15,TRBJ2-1,CATSRDVGLAENNEQFF
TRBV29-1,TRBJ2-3,CSVEQGTIGTDTQYF
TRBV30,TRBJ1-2,CAWSGSSGYTF
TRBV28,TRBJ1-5,CASTPTGTTTINGQHF
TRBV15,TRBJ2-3,CATSRDRVAGSASTDTQYF
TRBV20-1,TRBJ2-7,CSANGYEQYF
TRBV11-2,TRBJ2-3,CASSLGPSTTDTQYF
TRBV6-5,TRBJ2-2,CASSHSPKAGELFF
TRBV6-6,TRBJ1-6,CASSPGTTDSPLHF
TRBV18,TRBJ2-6,CASSEQDPGANVLTF
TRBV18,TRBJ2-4,CASSPQSSNIQYF
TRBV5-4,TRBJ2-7,CASSLPTSYEQYF
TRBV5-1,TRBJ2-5,CASSLGTSSETQYF
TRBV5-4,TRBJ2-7,CASSQTSGGRTRTYEQYF
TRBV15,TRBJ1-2,CATSSPGDSLYGYTF
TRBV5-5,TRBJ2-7,CASSQPGGYEQYF
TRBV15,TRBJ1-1,CATSRDPGGEAFF
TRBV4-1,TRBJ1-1,CASSQAGWGRNTEAFF
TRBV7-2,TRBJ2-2,CASSPGTGFGELFF
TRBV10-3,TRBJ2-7,CAISEGTYEQYF
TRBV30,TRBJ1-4,CAWSLGSGEKLFF
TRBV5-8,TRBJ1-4,CASSLQGRGRPNEKLFF
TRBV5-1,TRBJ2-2,CASSFRGSNTGELFF
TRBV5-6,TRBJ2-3,CASSLDRGSGTDTQYF
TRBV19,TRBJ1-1,CASSIPGWGNTEAFF
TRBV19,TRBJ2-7,CASSIAGKRDEQYF
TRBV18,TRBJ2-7,CASSPETGRYEQYF
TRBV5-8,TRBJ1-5,CASSLARSMRDPGGPQHF
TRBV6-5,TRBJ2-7,CASSYSSGNLPYEQYF
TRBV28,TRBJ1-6,CASSLGGQSFNSPLHF
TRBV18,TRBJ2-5,CASSQGGGESTQYF
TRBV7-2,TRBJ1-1,CASSLYSSAEAFF
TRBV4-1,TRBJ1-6,CASSRGQFNSPLHF
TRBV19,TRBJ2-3,CASRAYPTDTQYF
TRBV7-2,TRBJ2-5,CASRGGGPRGETQYF
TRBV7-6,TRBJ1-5,CASSSNREQPQHF
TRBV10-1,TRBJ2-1,CASSERPRSEQFF
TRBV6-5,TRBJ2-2,CASRRVYTGELFF
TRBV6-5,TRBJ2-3,CASSFDGTDTQYF
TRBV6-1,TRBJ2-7,CASDLGQGKGYEQYF
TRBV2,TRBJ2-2,CASSVKGQNTGELFF
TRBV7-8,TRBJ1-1,CASRRRGGTLMNTEAFF
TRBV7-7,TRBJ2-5,CASSLWQAETQYF